What follows describes a single T cell receptor (beta chain). Its antigen is unidentified. Treatment given: around 19 received Ad26.COV2.S at low or high dose, single or two shots; several received placebo; per-sample allocation not given. The samples were gathered on day 63 after the first injection of vaccine or placebo. This entry comes from a study of Ad26.COV2.S vaccination and SARS-CoV-2 variants. Study-wide context: Donor had been placed in the Ad26.COV2.S arm of the COV1001 trial. The study's findings and limits: Vaccine recipients showed a spike-specific TCR breadth that was higher than in placebo recipients. Reportedly, spike-specific CD8+ and CD4+ T cell responses achieved substantial breadth once vaccination had taken place.

TCRdb's copy holds only in-frame clones and misses some; the assay was immunoSEQ multiplex PCR. The sample has hundreds of thousands of clones, about nine tenths seen once. Trimming shortened V by 3 bases and J by 7 bases, and 10 bases separated the two germline ends. The CDR3 contains 12 residues. CDR1 is SGDLS, CDR2 YYNGEE, per germline. This receptor was obtained from a person between 18 and 65 years old who received the Ad26.COV2.S COVID-19 vaccine or a placebo. The material was peripheral blood, obtained in a trial of Ad26.COV2.S vaccine versus placebo. J is TRBJ2-5 and V is TRBV9, with a weak D call TRBD2 (6 bases). CDR3 sequence (DNA): TGTGCCAGCAGCGGGCAGGGACTGACCCAGTACTTC. Protein: CASSGQGLTQYF.